Listed below are T cell receptor beta chains from one sample, sequenced in a study of cytomegalovirus exposure and HLA in healthy donors. The data were produced by immunoSEQ multiplex PCR, yet TCRdb's version contains in-frame clones alone and is incomplete. The table includes about 110,000 clones, more than 70% detected once. The material sequenced was PBMCs. These receptors all come from an older woman in good health and CMV-seropositive. Each CDR3 is given with its conserved first and last residue. A D gene is named only where the DNA matches it firmly. Clone size is shown for a subset of rows, as once, few, many or a class of expanded clone.

J | size | D | V | CDR3 | DNA
TRBJ2-1 | NA | TRBD2 | TRBV5-4 | CASSLVAGGPSSYNEQFF | TGTGCCAGCAGCTTGGTAGCGGGAGGCCCAAGCTCCTACAATGAGCAGTTCTTC
TRBJ2-2 | NA | TRBD1 | TRBV28 | CASSFPRGYDTGELFF | TGTGCCAGCAGTTTCCCCAGGGGGTATGACACCGGGGAGCTGTTTTTT
TRBJ2-5 | NA | TRBD2 | TRBV28 | CASSLKLAGGFETQYF | TGTGCCAGCAGTTTGAAGCTAGCGGGAGGGTTTGAGACCCAGTACTTC
TRBJ1-2 | NA | NA | TRBV28 | CASTSPAGNGYTF | TGTGCCAGCACCAGCCCGGCGGGGAATGGCTACACCTTC
TRBJ2-1 | NA | NA | TRBV7-9 | CSSSLRRVGRNEQFF | TGTTCCAGCAGCTTAAGGCGGGTGGGGAGGAATGAGCAGTTCTTC
TRBJ2-1 | NA | TRBD2 | TRBV11-3 | CASSVRASGIGLNEQFF | TGTGCCAGCAGCGTACGGGCTAGCGGGATTGGATTGAATGAGCAGTTCTTC
TRBJ2-7 | NA | TRBD2 | TRBV7-9 | CASSLGGDGAYEQYF | TGTGCCAGCAGCTTGGGGGGGGACGGAGCCTACGAGCAGTACTTC
TRBJ2-3 | NA | TRBD1 | TRBV29-1 | CSTRGTGTDTQYF | TGCAGCACGAGAGGGACAGGCACAGATACGCAGTATTTT
TRBJ2-1 | NA | TRBD2 | TRBV19 | CASCKTGTSGTSPYNEQFF | TGTGCCAGTTGTAAAACCGGGACTAGCGGGACCTCGCCCTACAATGAGCAGTTCTTC
TRBJ2-6 | NA | NA | TRBV10-3 | CAISVATGLIAGANVLTF | TGTGCCATCAGTGTGGCCACAGGGTTGATAGCTGGGGCCAACGTCCTGACTTTC
TRBJ2-7 | NA | TRBD2 | TRBV6-5 | CASSSKGLAGANEQYF | TGTGCCAGCAGTTCCAAAGGACTAGCGGGAGCCAACGAGCAGTACTTC
TRBJ1-3 | NA | NA | TRBV10-3 | CAISDSLSGNTIYF | TGTGCCATCAGTGACTCCCTCTCTGGAAACACCATATATTTT
TRBJ2-1 | once | TRBD2 | TRBV9 | CASSGSSGSIFSEQFF | TGTGCCAGCAGCGGATCTAGCGGGAGTATTTTCAGTGAGCAGTTCTTC
TRBJ2-2 | NA | NA | TRBV10-1 | CASSAGRVTGELFF | TGCGCCAGCAGTGCCGGCAGGGTCACCGGGGAGCTGTTTTTT
TRBJ2-1 | NA | TRBD2 | TRBV5-1 | CASSSEGLAGSYNEQFF | TGCGCCAGCAGCTCGGAGGGACTAGCGGGATCCTACAATGAGCAGTTCTTC
TRBJ2-7 | NA | TRBD2 | TRBV28 | CASTSSGLAGTSSYEQYF | TGTGCCAGCACCTCCAGCGGACTAGCGGGAACGAGCTCCTACGAGCAGTACTTC
TRBJ2-1 | once | TRBD2 | TRBV15 | CATSSGSRGGEQFF | TGTGCCACCAGCAGCGGGAGTCGCGGGGGTGAGCAGTTCTTC
TRBJ1-2 | NA | NA | TRBV7-2 | CASSKTYRPVRGGYTF | TGTGCCAGCAGCAAAACATATCGACCGGTTCGGGGTGGCTACACCTTC
TRBJ2-1 | once | TRBD2 | TRBV28 | CASSLAVAGGDEQFF | TGTGCCAGCAGTTTAGCCGTAGCGGGAGGTGATGAGCAGTTCTTC
TRBJ2-2 | NA | TRBD1 | TRBV23-1 | CASSQGTGTVGTGELFF | TGCGCCAGCAGTCAAGGGACAGGTACGGTAGGCACCGGGGAGCTGTTTTTT
TRBJ2-7 | few | NA | TRBV5-1 | CASSLTVYEQYF | TGCGCCAGCAGCTTGACAGTCTACGAGCAGTACTTC
TRBJ2-3 | once | NA | TRBV5-8 | CASSLVLAELTDTQYF | TGTGCCAGCAGCTTGGTTCTAGCAGAACTCACAGATACGCAGTATTTT
TRBJ1-1 | NA | TRBD1 | TRBV27 | CASRKSDRIVTEAFF | TGTGCCAGCAGGAAGTCGGACAGGATTGTCACTGAAGCTTTCTTT
TRBJ1-2 | NA | NA | TRBV25-1 | CASTQGPNYGYTF | TGTGCCAGCACGCAGGGCCCGAACTATGGCTACACCTTC
TRBJ2-1 | NA | TRBD1 | TRBV2 | CASNPRTGSNEQFF | TGTGCCAGCAACCCCAGGACAGGTAGCAATGAGCAGTTCTTC
TRBJ2-2 | NA | NA | TRBV9 | CASGREFRTGELFF | TGTGCCAGCGGCCGGGAGTTTCGGACCGGGGAGCTGTTTTTT
TRBJ2-3 | once | TRBD2 | TRBV5-1 | CASSLGLAGAFGDTQYF | TGCGCCAGCAGCTTGGGCCTAGCGGGAGCCTTTGGAGATACGCAGTATTTT
TRBJ1-2 | NA | NA | TRBV4-2 | CASSLKTLDNYYGYTF | TGTGCCAGCAGCCTCAAAACCCTCGACAACTACTATGGCTACACCTTC
TRBJ2-5 | NA | NA | TRBV5-5 | CASSSHWSGEETQYF | TGTGCCAGCAGCTCCCATTGGTCAGGGGAGGAGACCCAGTACTTC
TRBJ2-5 | NA | TRBD1 | TRBV5-1 | CASSLGQGARETQYF | TGCGCCAGCAGCTTGGGACAGGGGGCGAGAGAGACCCAGTACTTC
TRBJ2-5 | NA | TRBD2 | TRBV7-2 | CASSPPSGPETQYF | TGTGCCAGCAGCCCACCTAGCGGCCCAGAGACCCAGTACTTC
TRBJ2-3 | NA | TRBD2 | TRBV6-5 | CASWSGSLTDTQYF | TGTGCCAGTTGGAGCGGGAGCTTAACAGATACGCAGTATTTT
TRBJ2-7 | NA | TRBD1 | TRBV28 | CASSSRDSPYEQYF | TGTGCCAGCAGTAGCCGGGACAGCCCCTACGAGCAGTACTTC
TRBJ1-5 | many | NA | TRBV19 | CASSHIAAKAQPQHF | TGTGCCAGTAGTCACATCGCGGCCAAGGCACAGCCCCAGCATTTT
TRBJ1-1 | NA | TRBD1 | TRBV27 | CASSSPSGQGYTEAFF | TGTGCCAGCAGTTCACCCTCGGGACAGGGATACACTGAAGCTTTCTTT
TRBJ2-1 | NA | TRBD2 | TRBV28 | CASRLADSYNEQFF | TGTGCCAGCCGACTAGCGGACTCCTACAATGAGCAGTTCTTC
TRBJ1-1 | NA | NA | TRBV5-1 | CASSWGGRDMNTEAFF | TGCGCCAGCAGCTGGGGGGGGAGAGATATGAACACTGAAGCTTTCTTT
TRBJ2-5 | NA | NA | TRBV7-3 | CASSLLGLQETQYF | TGTGCCAGCAGCTTACTCGGACTCCAAGAGACCCAGTACTTC
TRBJ2-7 | few | TRBD1 | TRBV6-6 | CASSDLQGSNYEQYF | TGTGCCAGCAGTGACCTACAGGGGTCCAACTACGAGCAGTACTTC
TRBJ2-1 | NA | TRBD2 | TRBV23-1 | CASSQSGTIRDEQFF | TGCGCCAGCAGTCAATCGGGGACTATTCGGGATGAGCAGTTCTTC
TRBJ2-5 | NA | NA | TRBV6-6 | CASSVEETQYF | TGTGCCAGCAGTGTTGAGGAGACCCAGTACTTC
TRBJ2-7 | NA | NA | TRBV19 | CASSGQLYLYEQYF | TGTGCCAGTAGCGGACAGCTCTATCTCTACGAGCAGTACTTC
TRBJ2-1 | few | NA | TRBV4-1 | CASSQPYEAQFF | TGCGCCAGCAGCCAACCATATGAGGCTCAGTTCTTC
TRBJ2-3 | once | TRBD2 | TRBV2 | CASSLAGISTDTQYF | TGTGCCAGCAGCCTAGCGGGAATTAGCACAGATACGCAGTATTTT
TRBJ2-6 | NA | NA | TRBV28 | CASSSGLGGANVLTF | TGTGCCAGCAGTTCAGGGCTCGGTGGGGCCAACGTCCTGACTTTC
TRBJ1-4 | NA | NA | TRBV29-1 | CSAYVFREVGEKLFF | TGCAGCGCCTACGTGTTTCGGGAGGTTGGGGAAAAACTGTTTTTT
TRBJ2-7 | NA | TRBD1 | TRBV2 | CVTQGARNEQYF | TGTGTAACACAGGGGGCGAGAAACGAGCAGTACTTC
TRBJ2-1 | NA | NA | TRBV29-1 | CSVEDLESSYNEQFF | TGCAGCGTTGAAGATCTAGAGAGCTCCTACAATGAGCAGTTCTTC
TRBJ2-2 | NA | TRBD2 | TRBV9 | CASSARGLAETGELFF | TGTGCCAGCAGCGCGCGGGGACTAGCGGAAACCGGGGAGCTGTTTTTT
TRBJ2-1 | NA | TRBD2 | TRBV11-2 | CASSQGLAYNEQFF | TGTGCCAGCAGCCAGGGACTAGCTTACAATGAGCAGTTCTTC
TRBJ1-3 | NA | NA | TRBV28 | CASSLYAVSGNTIYF | TGTGCCAGCAGTTTATATGCAGTCTCTGGAAACACCATATATTTT
TRBJ2-2 | few | TRBD2 | TRBV5-4 | CASGLAGNTGELFF | TGTGCCAGCGGACTAGCGGGAAACACCGGGGAGCTGTTTTTT
TRBJ1-2 | NA | NA | TRBV5-4 | CASSPRGGGGYGYTF | TGTGCCAGCAGCCCGCGGGGAGGGGGTGGCTATGGCTACACCTTC
TRBJ1-1 | NA | TRBD1 | TRBV7-9 | CSSSSGQGADTEAFF | TGTTCCAGCAGCTCGGGACAGGGGGCTGACACTGAAGCTTTCTTT
TRBJ1-2 | NA | TRBD1 | TRBV29-1 | CSVITESGGYFYGYTF | TGCAGCGTCATCACGGAATCAGGGGGTTATTTCTATGGCTACACCTTC
TRBJ2-3 | once | TRBD2 | TRBV19 | CASSIVLLAGETDTQYF | TGTGCCAGTAGTATAGTCCTACTAGCGGGAGAAACAGATACGCAGTATTTT
TRBJ1-6 | NA | NA | TRBV19 | CASSIGGPNSPLHF | TGTGCCAGTAGTATCGGAGGGCCAAATTCACCCCTCCACTTT
TRBJ2-2 | NA | TRBD1 | TRBV10-3 | CAIARQGDNTGELFF | TGTGCCATCGCCCGACAGGGCGATAACACCGGGGAGCTGTTTTTT
TRBJ2-5 | NA | NA | TRBV5-5 | CASSLYAGAGQETQYF | TGTGCCAGCAGCTTGTACGCAGGGGCGGGTCAAGAGACCCAGTACTTC
TRBJ2-7 | NA | TRBD2 | TRBV6-6 | CASSYSSGYYEQYF | TGTGCCAGCAGTTACTCTAGCGGGTACTACGAGCAGTACTTC